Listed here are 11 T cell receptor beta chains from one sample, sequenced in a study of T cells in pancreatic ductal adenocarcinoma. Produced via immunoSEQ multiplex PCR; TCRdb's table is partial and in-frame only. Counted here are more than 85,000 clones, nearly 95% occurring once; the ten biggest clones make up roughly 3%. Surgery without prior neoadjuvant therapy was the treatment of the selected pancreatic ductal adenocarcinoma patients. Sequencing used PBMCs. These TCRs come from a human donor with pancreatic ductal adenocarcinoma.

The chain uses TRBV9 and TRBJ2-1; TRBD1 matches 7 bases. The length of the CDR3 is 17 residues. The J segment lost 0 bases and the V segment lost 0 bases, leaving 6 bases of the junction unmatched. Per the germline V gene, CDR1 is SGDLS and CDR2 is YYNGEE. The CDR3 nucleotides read TGTGCCAGCAGCGTAGGGGCAACAGGGGTCTCCTACAATGAGCAGTTCTTC. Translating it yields CASSVGATGVSYNEQFF.

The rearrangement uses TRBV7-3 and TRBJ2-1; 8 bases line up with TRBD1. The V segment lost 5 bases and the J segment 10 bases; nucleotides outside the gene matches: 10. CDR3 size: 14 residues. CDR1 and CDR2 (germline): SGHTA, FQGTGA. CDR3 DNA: TGTGCCAGCAGCCCGGACAGGGCTCGGGGGGAGCAGTTCTTC. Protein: CASSPDRARGEQFF.

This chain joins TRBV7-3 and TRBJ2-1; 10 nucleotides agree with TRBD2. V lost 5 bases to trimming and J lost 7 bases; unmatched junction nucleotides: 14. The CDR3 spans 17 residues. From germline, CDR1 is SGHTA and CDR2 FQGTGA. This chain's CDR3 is CASSRGPLAGGFNEQFF. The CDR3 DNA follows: TGTGCCAGCAGCCGGGGACCATTAGCGGGAGGTTTTAATGAGCAGTTCTTC.

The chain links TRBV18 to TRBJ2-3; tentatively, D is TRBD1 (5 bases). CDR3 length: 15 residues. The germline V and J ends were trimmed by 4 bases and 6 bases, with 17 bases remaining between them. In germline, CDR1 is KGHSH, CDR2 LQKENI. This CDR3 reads CASSRSTDSWDTQYF. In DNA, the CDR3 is TGTGCCAGCTCACGATCGACAGACTCTTGGGATACGCAGTATTTT.

CDR3 DNA: TGTGCCAGCAGCGTGAGTCGGGGCCCTGGACTAGCGGGAGATGCGGTCAATGAGCAGTTCTTC. This gives the protein CASSVSRGPGLAGDAVNEQFF. J is TRBJ2-1 and V is TRBV9, with 13 positions matching TRBD2. The germline gives CDR1 SGDLS, CDR2 YYNGEE. Trimming took 2 bases from V and 6 from J; bases not matched to a gene: 20. This CDR3 spans 21 amino acids.

This chain's CDR3 is CASTYLTVVSGNTIYF. In DNA form, the CDR3 reads TGTGCCAGCACTTACCTGACAGTTGTCTCTGGAAACACCATATATTTT. The chain couples TRBV2 to TRBJ1-3, with D possibly being TRBD1 (5 bases). V lost 7 bases to trimming and J lost 0 bases, with 16 bases between them. There are 16 residues in the CDR3. Germline-derived CDR1 and CDR2 are SNHLY and FYNNEI.

The CDR3 sequence: CASSLTGTGPWDEQYF. CDR3 in DNA: TGCGCCAGCAGCCTGACCGGGACAGGGCCATGGGACGAGCAGTACTTC. The chain carries TRBV5-1 and TRBJ2-7, with 9 bases matching TRBD1. Germline V gives CDR1 SGHRS, CDR2 YFSETQ. This CDR3 is built from 16 residues. Germline trimming cut 4 bases from V and 5 bases from J; bases unmatched to any gene: 13.

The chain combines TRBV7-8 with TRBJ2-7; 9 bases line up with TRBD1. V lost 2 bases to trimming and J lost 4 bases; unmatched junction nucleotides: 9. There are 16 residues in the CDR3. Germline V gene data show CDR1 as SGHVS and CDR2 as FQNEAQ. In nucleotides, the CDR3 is TGTGCCAGCAGCTTATTCGGAGGGACAGGGTTATACGAGCAGTACTTC. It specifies CASSLFGGTGLYEQYF.

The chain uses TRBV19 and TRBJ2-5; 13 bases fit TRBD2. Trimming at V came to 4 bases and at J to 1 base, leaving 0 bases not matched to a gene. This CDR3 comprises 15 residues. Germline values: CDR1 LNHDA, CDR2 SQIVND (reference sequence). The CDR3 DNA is TGTGCCAGTAGTAGGACTAGCGGGGGCCAAGAGACCCAGTACTTC. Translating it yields CASSRTSGGQETQYF.

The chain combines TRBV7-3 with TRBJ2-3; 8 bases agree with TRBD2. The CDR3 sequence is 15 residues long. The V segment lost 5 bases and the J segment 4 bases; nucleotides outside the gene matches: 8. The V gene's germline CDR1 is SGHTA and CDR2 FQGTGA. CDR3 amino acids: CASSIGTSYPDTQYF. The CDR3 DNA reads TGTGCCAGCAGCATCGGGACTAGTTATCCAGATACGCAGTATTTT.

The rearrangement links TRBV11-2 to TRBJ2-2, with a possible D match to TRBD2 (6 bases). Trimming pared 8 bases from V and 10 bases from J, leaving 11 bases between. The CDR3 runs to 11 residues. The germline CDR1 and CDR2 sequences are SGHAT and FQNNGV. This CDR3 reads CASFAGLELFF. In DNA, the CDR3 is TGTGCCAGCTTCGCGGGACTGGAGCTGTTTTTT.